This TCR beta chain comes out of a study of beta chain features in type 1 diabetes. Expressed TCRB transcripts were sequenced because the isolated RNA had all been reverse transcribed beforehand. The data were produced by immunoSEQ multiplex PCR, yet TCRdb's version contains in-frame clones alone and is incomplete. The data show 450,000 to 550,000 clones, approximately 30% seen once. Trimming took 5 bases from V and 6 from J, leaving 13 bases between them. Germline assignment: CDR1 SEHNR and CDR2 FQNEAQ (reference sequence). The CDR3 extends over 13 amino acids. This clone was counted between two and nine times.

This chain joins TRBV7-9 and TRBJ1-2; D is unresolved. Sequencing was performed on naive CD4+ T cells from blood. This receptor was obtained from a young man in good health. CDR3 sequence: CASSLLRANGYTF. CDR3 coding DNA: TGTGCCAGCAGCCTGCTAAGGGCGAATGGCTACACCTTC.